Presented here are 8 T cell receptor beta chains from one specimen sequenced in a study of blood T cell repertoires in COVID-19. Generated by immunoSEQ multiplex PCR, the TCRdb table keeps only in-frame clones and is missing some. The table records under 300,000 clones, approximately 86% of them present only once. Input material: PBMCs or T cells enriched from blood (not recorded which). The receptor source for this set is a woman aged 25 to 39 who had recovered from COVID-19.

This chain links TRBV5-5 with TRBJ2-1; D gene ambiguous. V lost 4 bases and J 5 bases, leaving 7 bases between the germline ends. The CDR3 loop spans 12 amino acids. Looked up from germline, CDR1 is SGHKS and CDR2 is YYEKEE (reference sequence). This CDR3 is CASSRSDNEQFF. CDR3 nucleotide sequence: TGTGCCAGCAGCCGATCGGACAATGAGCAGTTCTTC. Full variable domain (outside the CDR3, taken from reference TRBV5-5 and TRBJ2-1): DAGVTQSPTHLIKTRGQQVTLRCSPISGHKSVSWYQQVLGQGPQFIFQYYEKEERGRGNFPDRFSARQFPNYSSELNVNALLLGDSALYLCASSRSDNEQFFGPGTRLTVL.

The CDR3 loop is CASSLRGETSGGASEQFF. The DNA of the CDR3 is TGTGCCAGCAGCTTACGTGGGGAGACTAGCGGGGGGGCTAGTGAGCAGTTCTTC. V usage is TRBV7-2 and J usage is TRBJ2-1, with 14 nucleotides matching TRBD2. Trimming at V came to 2 bases and at J to 9 bases, leaving 12 bases not matched to a gene. Germline lookup yields CDR1 SGHTA and CDR2 FQGNSA. The CDR3 runs to 18 residues.

This sequence joins TRBV18 and TRBJ2-7; D uncertain. From germline, CDR1 is KGHSH and CDR2 LQKENI. V was cut by 3 bases and J by 3 bases, with 3 bases left in between. The CDR3 contains 11 residues. The DNA of the CDR3 is TGTGCCAGCTCACCGCGCTACGAGCAGTACTTC. Its protein is CASSPRYEQYF.

V usage is TRBV5-1 and J usage is TRBJ1-1; 8 bases agree with TRBD1. V shed 7 bases, J shed 4 bases, and the junction held 6 bases outside the gene matches. The CDR3 is 13 residues long. Germline loops: CDR1 SGHRS, CDR2 YFSETQ. The CDR3 sequence is CASGITGGTEAFF. The DNA for the CDR3 is TGCGCCAGCGGAATAACAGGGGGCACTGAAGCTTTCTTT.

J is TRBJ2-7 and V is TRBV9; 7 positions match TRBD1. CDR3 length: 15 residues. After removal of 0 bases from V and 3 bases from J, the junction contained 6 bases not matched to a gene. CDR1 is SGDLS and CDR2 is YYNGEE in the germline V gene. The CDR3 spells CASSVVAGGSYEQYF. In DNA, the CDR3 is TGTGCCAGCAGCGTAGTGGCAGGGGGTAGCTACGAGCAGTACTTC.

This chain joins TRBV29-1 and TRBJ2-7; 7 bases are a match to TRBD1. J lost 2 bases, V lost 2 bases, and 0 bases had no gene match. CDR1 and CDR2 from the germline V gene are SQVTM and ANQGSEA. The length of the CDR3 is 12 residues. This CDR3 reads CSVETGAYEQYF. The CDR3 DNA reads TGCAGCGTTGAAACAGGGGCCTACGAGCAGTACTTC.

The rearrangement links TRBV18 to TRBJ2-1, with 9 bases aligning to TRBD2. This CDR3 contains 17 residues. The germline CDR1 and CDR2 sequences are KGHSH and LQKENI. Germline trimming cut 6 bases from V and 0 bases from J; bases unmatched to any gene: 9. The DNA of the CDR3 is TGTGCCAGCTCCCTCTCTAGCGGGATAAGCTCCTACAATGAGCAGTTCTTC. The encoded protein is CASSLSSGISSYNEQFF.

This clone was seen a handful of times. The chain has TRBV9 and TRBJ1-2; TRBD1 is a possible D gene (6 bases). Per the germline V gene, CDR1 is SGDLS and CDR2 is YYNGEE. V gave up 0 bases and J gave up 6 bases, with 18 bases separating them. This CDR3 has 16 amino acids. CDR3 nucleotide sequence: TGTGCCAGCAGCGTAGCGGCACAGGGAAGAGGGGATGGCTACACCTTC. Its protein is CASSVAAQGRGDGYTF.